These T cell receptor beta chains were read from a single sample in a study of T cells in Graves' hyperthyroidism and ophthalmopathy. Each CDR3 protein is one row after TCRdb ran MiXCR on the multiplex PCR reads. The data hold roughly 400,000 distinct CDR3 sequences, with around an eighth observed a single time. Sequences were obtained from blood. The receptors were sampled from a man aged 50 or older with Graves' ophthalmopathy. Both conserved end residues are part of each CDR3.

TRBJ2-7	TRBV11-3	CASSTGPRSLEQYF
TRBJ2-2	TRBV10-2	CASSTPGQGRVTGELFF
TRBJ1-1	TRBV19	CASSTLPLRPDKAFF
TRBJ2-7	TRBV28	CASRTDRGLSYEQYF
TRBJ2-3	TRBV11-3	CASSLDQGGEQYF
TRBJ2-7	TRBV10-3	CAIRGQSNYEQYF
TRBJ2-1	TRBV20-1	CSANQEKYHEQFF
TRBJ2-1	TRBV24-1	CATSDLTSGRDEQFF
TRBJ2-1	TRBV6-2/TRBV6-3	CASSLATGRSYNEQFF
TRBJ2-2	TRBV7-3	CASSLVASHTGELFF